This T cell receptor beta chain comes out of a study of shared clonotypes between healthy human individuals. Clones were sequenced by immunoSEQ multiplex PCR, and TCRdb holds only the in-frame ones, with some missing. This sample yields 600,000 to 800,000 clones, of which around 70% are seen a single time; over 1.5% belongs to the top ten. Germline V CDR1 and CDR2: SGHRS, YFSETQ. V was pared by 3 bases and J by 7 bases, with 8 bases between. The CDR3 covers 12 residues. The chain uses TRBV5-1 and TRBJ2-1; either TRBD1 or TRBD2 may supply D (5 bases each). The origin of this receptor is a woman aged 30 to 39 in good health. The specimen was memory CD4+ T cells sorted from blood. Subset here: CD45RA-negative fraction. The chain's CDR3 is CASSWDLNEQFF. DNA of the CDR3: TGCGCCAGCAGCTGGGACCTTAATGAGCAGTTCTTC.